The text below deals with one T cell receptor beta chain. Antigen: not known. The source of the sample is a study of T cell responses to AZD1222 COVID-19 vaccine. Across the study: Second doses were pooled across both intervals (about 4 or about 12 weeks).

Study-wide points: Spike-specific TCR repertoires showed rising breadth and depth after two AZD1222 doses. Within unmutated variant regions lay the reported targets of nearly half of spike-specific TCRs.

The germline gives CDR1 SGHDN, CDR2 FVKESK. This CDR3 has 19 residues. Germline trimming cut 4 bases from V and 4 bases from J; bases unmatched to any gene: 15. Generated by immunoSEQ multiplex PCR, the TCRdb table keeps only in-frame clones and is missing some. The table shows roughly 130,000 clones, with roughly 90% occurring only once. The TCR sequence derives from an adult in good health. The rearrangement links TRBV14 to TRBJ2-1; 11 nucleotides align to TRBD2. This specimen consisted of peripheral blood, obtained on day 0 of AZD1222 vaccination. The CDR3 DNA follows: TGTGCCAGCAGCCTCCCGGGACTAGCGGTCGCTGGGCCTTACAATGAGCAGTTCTTC. It yields the protein CASSLPGLAVAGPYNEQFF. The full variable domain, rest sourced from reference TRBV14 and TRBJ2-1, is EAGVTQFPSHSVIEKGQTVTLRCDPISGHDNLYWYRRVMGKEIKFLLHFVKESKQDESGMPNNRFLAERTGGTYSTLKVQPAELEDSGVYFCASSLPGLAVAGPYNEQFFGPGTRLTVL.